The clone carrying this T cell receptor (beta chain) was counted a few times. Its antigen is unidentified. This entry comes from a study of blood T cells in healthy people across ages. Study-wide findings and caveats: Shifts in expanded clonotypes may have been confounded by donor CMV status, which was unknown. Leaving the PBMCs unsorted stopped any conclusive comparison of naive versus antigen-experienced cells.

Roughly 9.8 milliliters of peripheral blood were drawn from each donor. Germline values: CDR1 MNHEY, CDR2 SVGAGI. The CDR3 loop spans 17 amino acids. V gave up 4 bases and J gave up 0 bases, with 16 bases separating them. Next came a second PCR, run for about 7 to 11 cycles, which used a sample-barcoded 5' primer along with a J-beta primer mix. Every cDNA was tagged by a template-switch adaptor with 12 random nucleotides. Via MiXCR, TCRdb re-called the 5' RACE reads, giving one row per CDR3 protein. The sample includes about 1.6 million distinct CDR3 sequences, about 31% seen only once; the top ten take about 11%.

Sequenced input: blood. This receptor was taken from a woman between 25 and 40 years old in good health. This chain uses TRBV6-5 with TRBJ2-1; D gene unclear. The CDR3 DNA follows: TGTGCCAGCAGTTCGCCTCGAGGTAGACGCTCCTACAATGAGCAGTTCTTC. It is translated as CASSSPRGRRSYNEQFF.